This is a list of T cell receptor beta chains from one sample in a study of memory CD4+ T cells and cytomegalovirus serostatus. TCRdb keeps only in-frame clones here, not all; method: immunoSEQ multiplex PCR. The repertoire holds about 58,000 clones, more than 65% seen once, with about 0.51% in the top ten. Material: memory CD4+ T cells from blood. The receptor set was obtained from an adult in good health and CMV-seronegative. Some clones in this sample may be carry-over from other donors' samples. The CDR3 runs from the conserved cysteine through the conserved F or W. A D gene is named only where the DNA matches it firmly. Clone size is stated in some rows and not others, as once, few, many or a class when expanded.

j_call v_call clone_size d_call cdr3_nt cdr3_aa
TRBJ2-7 TRBV11-1 few NA TGTGCCAGCAGCTTAGAAAGAGGGCCCTCCTACGAGCAGTACTTC CASSLERGPSYEQYF
TRBJ1-3 TRBV28 NA NA TGTGCCAGCAGTGGAGCAGCCCGCTCTGGAAACACCATATATTTT CASSGAARSGNTIYF
TRBJ2-7 TRBV28 NA NA TGTGCCAGCAGTTATTCTAGCTCTGGTAGGGAGTGGTACTTC CASSYSSSGREWYF
TRBJ2-7 TRBV6-6 NA TRBD1 TGTGCCAGCAGTCCCCTGGGACAGGGGGAATTCTACGAGCAGTACTTC CASSPLGQGEFYEQYF
TRBJ2-7 TRBV19 NA TRBD2 TGTGCCAGTAGTACCCGACTAGCGGGATCCCACGAGCAGTACTTC CASSTRLAGSHEQYF
TRBJ1-2 TRBV11-2 NA NA TGTGCCAGCAGCCCGAACGAGCGCTATGGCTACACCTTC CASSPNERYGYTF
TRBJ1-2 TRBV5-1 NA NA TGCGCCAGCAGCTTGGGGTGGGGGGATGCCGGAGATGGCTACACCTTC CASSLGWGDAGDGYTF
TRBJ2-7 TRBV7-2 NA NA TGTGCCAGCAGCTTCAGGGGGGGAGGGTCCGAGCAGTACTTC CASSFRGGGSEQYF
TRBJ2-2 TRBV9 NA TRBD2 TGTGCCAGCAGCTCCAACCCCCTAGCGGGAGGGCTGATAAACACCGGGGAGCTGTTTTTT CASSSNPLAGGLINTGELFF
TRBJ2-5 TRBV5-1 NA NA TGCGCCAGCAGCTTGGCCGGGGCAGGACCGTACCAAGAGACCCAGTACTTC CASSLAGAGPYQETQYF
TRBJ1-1 TRBV5-1 NA TRBD1 TGCGCCAGCAGCTTCCAGACAGGGGGGACTGAAGCTTTCTTT CASSFQTGGTEAFF
TRBJ2-1 TRBV7-9 NA TRBD2 TGTGCCAGCAGCTTTTCTAGCGGGCATGAGCAGTTCTTC CASSFSSGHEQFF